The rows below give T cell receptor beta chains drawn from one sample of a study of T cell responses to AZD1222 COVID-19 vaccine. Measured with immunoSEQ multiplex PCR; TCRdb has only the in-frame clones, and not every one. This sample has about 97,000 clones, with about 88% found just once. The source was peripheral blood, collected on day 0 of AZD1222 vaccination. The receptors here all came from an adult in good health. The CDR3 runs from the conserved cysteine through the conserved F or W. The D gene is left open where the match is weak. Part of the rows lack a size; the others show once, few, many or a class for expanded clones.

TRBJ1-6 . once TRBV6-6 17 TGTGCCAGCAGTCCTATGGGGGGGGACTCCTATAATTCACCCCTCCACTTT CASSPMGGDSYNSPLHF
TRBJ2-1 TRBD1 . TRBV27 13 TGTGCCAGCAGTCGGGACAGTTACAATGAGCAGTTCTTC CASSRDSYNEQFF
TRBJ1-1 . few TRBV12-3/TRBV12-4 13 TGTGCCAGCAGTTTAGCAGGGGCGCCTGAAGCTTTCTTT CASSLAGAPEAFF
TRBJ1-2 TRBD1 . TRBV6-5 11 TGTGCCATCAGACAGGGGTATGGCTACACCTTC CAIRQGYGYTF
TRBJ2-7 . . TRBV21-1 14 TGTGCCAGCAGCAAAGGGAGCCCTATCTACGAGCAGTACTTC CASSKGSPIYEQYF
TRBJ1-2 . . TRBV28 14 TGTGCCAGCAGTTTAAACGGGGCGAACTATGGCTACACCTTC CASSLNGANYGYTF
TRBJ2-7 . . TRBV5-1 13 TGCGCCAGCAGCCCCGGGACCTTCTACGAGCAGTACTTC CASSPGTFYEQYF
TRBJ2-3 . . TRBV5-1 14 TGCGCCAGCACCCGGGACGGGCCTCGAGATACGCAGTATTTT CASTRDGPRDTQYF
TRBJ2-7 TRBD2 . TRBV7-8 15 TGTGCCAGCAGCTCCGGGACTAGAGGCTCCTACGAGCAGTACTTC CASSSGTRGSYEQYF
TRBJ1-2 . . TRBV5-1 14 TGCGCCAGCAGCTTTAGTAGGACGGCTTATGGCTACACCTTC CASSFSRTAYGYTF
TRBJ1-5 . . TRBV30 14 TGTGCCTGGAGTGTAGTCACCAGAGATCAGCCCCAGCATTTT CAWSVVTRDQPQHF
TRBJ2-5 . . TRBV7-3 13 TGTGCCAGCAGCTGGAGCATCAAAGAGACCCAGTACTTC CASSWSIKETQYF
TRBJ1-6 . . TRBV9 14 TGTGCCAGCAGCGTAGACGGTCAGACTTCACCCCTCCACTTT CASSVDGQTSPLHF
TRBJ1-1 . many TRBV18 15 TGTGCCAGCTCACAGGGGCTATCGACGAGCACTGAAGCTTTCTTT CASSQGLSTSTEAFF
TRBJ1-6 . . TRBV21-1 16 TGTGCCAGCAGCTTCCGGAGAGGGGCTGATAATTCACCCCTCCACTTT CASSFRRGADNSPLHF
TRBJ1-2 . . TRBV7-9 14 TGTGCCAGCAGCTTAGTCGGGGTCGACTATGGCTACACCTTC CASSLVGVDYGYTF
TRBJ1-1 . . TRBV19 14 TGTGCCAGTAGGCCGGGGGCCATGAACACTGAAGCTTTCTTT CASRPGAMNTEAFF
TRBJ2-6 . . TRBV7-2 17 TGTGCCAGCAGCCCCCGGGGAGGAGGGGCTGGGGCCAACGTCCTGACTTTC CASSPRGGGAGANVLTF
TRBJ1-3 . . TRBV19 16 TGTGCCAGTAGTCCGTCCGGGGGGCGAGAAGGAAACACCATATATTTT CASSPSGGREGNTIYF
TRBJ2-5 . . TRBV11-3 14 TGTGCCAGCAGCCGGCTCATTCAAAGCGGGACCCAGTACTTC CASSRLIQSGTQYF
TRBJ1-2 . once TRBV4-1 13 TGCGCCAGCAGCCTTCTGGATAACTATGGCTACACCTTC CASSLLDNYGYTF
TRBJ2-1 TRBD1 . TRBV27 15 TGTGCCAGCAGTCCCGGGACAGGGGAAGACAATGAGCAGTTCTTC CASSPGTGEDNEQFF
TRBJ1-3 . . TRBV4-1 19 TGCGCCAGCAGCCAGGAGGGGAACCCCACCGCTTCGTATGGAAACACCATATATTTT CASSQEGNPTASYGNTIYF
TRBJ1-6 . . TRBV19 15 TGTGCCAGTAGTAAGTCTTCGCCCCAAAATTCACCCCTCCACTTT CASSKSSPQNSPLHF
TRBJ1-5 . few TRBV3-1/TRBV3-2 12 TGTGCCAGCAGACAGGGCAGTCAGCCCCAGCATTTT CASRQGSQPQHF
TRBJ1-5 TRBD1 . TRBV4-1 14 TGCGCCAGCAGCCCCCAGGGGGCCAATCAGCCCCAGCATTTT CASSPQGANQPQHF
TRBJ2-5 . few TRBV6-1 15 TGTGCCAGCAGTGAAGCCTGGCGACCCCAAGAGACCCAGTACTTC CASSEAWRPQETQYF
TRBJ1-1 . . TRBV19 14 TGTGCCAGTACCCCAGATAGGGGAAACACTGAAGCTTTCTTT CASTPDRGNTEAFF
TRBJ2-7 TRBD2 . TRBV9 14 TGTGCCAGCAGCGTTGGAGGGACTACTACCGAGCAGTACTTC CASSVGGTTTEQYF
TRBJ1-2 . . TRBV7-2 13 TGTGCCAGCAGCCCTGATACTAACTATGGCTACACCTTC CASSPDTNYGYTF
TRBJ2-2 . . TRBV5-1 14 TGCGCCAGCAGCTTGGGGACACACACCGGGGAGCTGTTTTTT CASSLGTHTGELFF
TRBJ2-1 . . TRBV6-1 13 TGTGCCAGCAGTGAACGAAGTGGGGGTCGGCAGTTCTTC CASSERSGGRQFF
TRBJ2-7 TRBD1 . TRBV20-1 13 TGCAGTGCTAGTCGGGACAGGGGGTACGAGCAGTACTTC CSASRDRGYEQYF
TRBJ1-2 . . TRBV7-9 16 TGTGCCAGCAGCTCATCAGGACGGTTAACTAACTATGGCTACACCTTC CASSSSGRLTNYGYTF
TRBJ1-2 . . TRBV9 15 TGTGCCAGCAGCGAGAGGGGTGAGACAGTGGGAGGCTACACCTTC CASSERGETVGGYTF
TRBJ1-1 . . TRBV18 15 TGTGCCAGCTCACCACCGGCAGCTATGAACACTGAAGCTTTCTTT CASSPPAAMNTEAFF
TRBJ1-4 TRBD1 . TRBV4-3 16 TGCGCCAGCAGCCCCACGTCCAGGGGGATATTTGAAAAACTGTTTTTT CASSPTSRGIFEKLFF
TRBJ1-2 . few TRBV9 15 TGTGCCAGCAGCGCGGGCCTGAATAGAGAGGGAGGCTACACCTTC CASSAGLNREGGYTF